This TCR beta chain comes out of a study of T cells in Graves' hyperthyroidism and ophthalmopathy. Points from the study as a whole: The model foresaw ophthalmopathy a median roughly 6 months prior to onset.

Using RNA transcripts as the source, TCR beta CDR3 regions were amplified. The HTBI set primed first-round TCR CDR3 RT-PCR. TCRdb independently ran MiXCR on the multiplex PCR reads; one entry per CDR3 protein. This table holds hundreds of thousands of distinct CDR3 sequences, about 18% found once. Points on this clonotype: Its antigen is unidentified.

This sequence originates from an older woman with Graves' ophthalmopathy. Sequencing was carried out using blood.

The CDR3 reads CSARTQGGSYNSPLHF. CDR3 bases: TGCAGTGCTAGGACACAGGGCGGCTCCTATAATTCACCCCTCCACTTT. The gene calls are TRBV20-1 and TRBJ1-6, with D possibly being TRBD1 (6 bases). This CDR3 is built from 16 residues. V was shortened by 3 bases and J by 0 bases, with 12 bases between the two germline ends. Germline lookup yields CDR1 DFQATT and CDR2 SNEGSKA (reference sequence).